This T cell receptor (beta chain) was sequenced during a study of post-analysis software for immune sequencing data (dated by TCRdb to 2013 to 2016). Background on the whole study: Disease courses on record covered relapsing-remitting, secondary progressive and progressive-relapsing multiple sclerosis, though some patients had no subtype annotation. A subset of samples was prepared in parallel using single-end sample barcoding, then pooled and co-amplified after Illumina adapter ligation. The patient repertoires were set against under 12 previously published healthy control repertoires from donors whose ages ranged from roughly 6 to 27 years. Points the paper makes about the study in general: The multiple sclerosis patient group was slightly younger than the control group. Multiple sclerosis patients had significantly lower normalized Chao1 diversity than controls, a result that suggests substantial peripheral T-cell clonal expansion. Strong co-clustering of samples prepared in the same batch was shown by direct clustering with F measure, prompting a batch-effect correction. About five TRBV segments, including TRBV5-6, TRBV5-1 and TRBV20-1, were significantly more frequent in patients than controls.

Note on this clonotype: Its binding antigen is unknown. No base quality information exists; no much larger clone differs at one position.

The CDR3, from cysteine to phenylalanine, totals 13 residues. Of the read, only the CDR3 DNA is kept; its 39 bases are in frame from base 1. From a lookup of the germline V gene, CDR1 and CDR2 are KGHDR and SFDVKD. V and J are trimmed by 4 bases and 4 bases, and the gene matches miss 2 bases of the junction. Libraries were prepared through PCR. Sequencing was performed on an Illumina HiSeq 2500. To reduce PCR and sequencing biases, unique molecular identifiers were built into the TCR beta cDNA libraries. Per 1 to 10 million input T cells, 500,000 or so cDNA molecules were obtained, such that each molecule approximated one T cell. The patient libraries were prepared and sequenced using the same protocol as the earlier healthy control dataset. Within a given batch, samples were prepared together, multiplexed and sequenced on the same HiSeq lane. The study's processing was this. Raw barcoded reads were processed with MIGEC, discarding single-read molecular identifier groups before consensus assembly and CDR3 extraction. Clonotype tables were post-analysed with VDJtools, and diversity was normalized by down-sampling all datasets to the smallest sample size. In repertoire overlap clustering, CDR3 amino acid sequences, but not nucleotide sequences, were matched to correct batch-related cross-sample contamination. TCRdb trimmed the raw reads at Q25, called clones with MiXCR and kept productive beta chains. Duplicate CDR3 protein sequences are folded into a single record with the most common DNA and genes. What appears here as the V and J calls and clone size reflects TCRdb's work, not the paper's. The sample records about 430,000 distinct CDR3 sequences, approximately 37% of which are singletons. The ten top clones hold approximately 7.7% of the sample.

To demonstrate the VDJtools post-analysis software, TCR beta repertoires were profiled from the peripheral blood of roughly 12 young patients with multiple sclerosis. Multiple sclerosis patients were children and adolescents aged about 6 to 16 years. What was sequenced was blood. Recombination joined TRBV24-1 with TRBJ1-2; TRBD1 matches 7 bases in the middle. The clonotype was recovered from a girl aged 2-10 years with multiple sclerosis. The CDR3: CATSDGTVYGYTF. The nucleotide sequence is TGTGCCACCAGTGACGGGACAGTCTATGGCTACACCTTC.